This T cell receptor beta chain was obtained from a study of a mutant IDH1 vaccine in newly diagnosed glioma. Study at large: Vaccination started 4-6 weeks after radiotherapy alone, or with temozolomide cycles. Most patients had radiochemotherapy with temozolomide before enrollment; others had one alone.

The junction had 5 bases not matched to a gene; V was cut back by 8 bases and J by 7 bases. This CDR3 spans 11 amino acids. Germline CDR1 and CDR2: GTSNPN and SVGIG (reference sequence). Whole-study results and caveats: Induction of immune responses by the vaccine occurred in 85% to 95% of patients.

This table comes from immunoSEQ multiplex PCR, and its TCRdb copy is limited to in-frame clones, with some not included. The table shows roughly 130,000 clones, with 80% occurring only once. Specified time point: week 11, during vaccination. The study gave 300 ug of mutant IDH1 20-mer peptide per vaccine dose, with topical imiquimod. This clone was counted between two and nine times. What it binds is unknown. The receptor was isolated from a man between 35 and 55 years old with glioma. This chain uses TRBV30 with TRBJ1-2, with 9 bases that match TRBD1. This specimen consisted of PBMCs, obtained from a glioma patient whose treatment included an IDH1 peptide vaccine. DNA of the CDR3: TGTGCCGGACAGGGGCGGGCTGGCTACACCTTC. The encoded protein is CAGQGRAGYTF. Filled out from reference TRBV30 and TRBJ1-2, the complete variable domain reads SQTIHQWPATLVQPVGSPLSLECTVEGTSNPNLYWYRQAAGRGLQLLFYSVGIGQISSEVPQNLSASRPQDRQFILSSKKLLLSDSGFYLCAGQGRAGYTFGSGTRLTVV.